The clone carrying this TCR beta chain was counted ten times or more. This entry belongs to a study of blood T cells in healthy people across ages. The donors, all healthy, were Caucasians living in Russia, aged about 6 to 90. A J-beta primer mix and a sample-barcoded 5' primer were used in a second PCR of roughly 7 to 12 cycles. One entry per CDR3 protein, called by TCRdb with MiXCR from the 5' RACE reads. The data hold some 710,000 distinct CDR3 sequences, with about 20% observed a single time. The length of the CDR3 is 13 residues. Trimming at V came to 7 bases and at J to 5 bases, leaving 5 bases not matched to a gene. In germline, CDR1 is SGHRS, CDR2 YFSETQ.

Material: blood. The chain has TRBV5-1 and TRBJ2-1; 8 bases map to TRBD1. The source is a man between 65 and 85 years old in good health. CDR3: CASGWDRNNEQFF. As DNA, the CDR3 is TGCGCCAGCGGCTGGGACAGGAACAATGAGCAGTTCTTC. The complete variable domain, with remaining parts taken from reference TRBV5-1 and TRBJ2-1, reads KAGVTQTPRYLIKTRGQQVTLSCSPISGHRSVSWYQQTPGQGLQFLFEYFSETQRNKGNFPGRFSGRQFSNSRSEMNVSTLELGDSALYLCASGWDRNNEQFFGPGTRLTVL.